This section outlines one T cell receptor beta chain sequence together with its context. Antigen: not known. This sample is part of a study of vaccination and CD4 T cells after COVID-19. Across the study: The convalescent population consisted of six males and four females, two of whom were of Hispanic ethnicity. The study collected post-vaccine samples a median 72 days after dose two, with a range of 14 to 241.

Oncomine TCR Beta short-read sequencing was applied to DNA from cultured CD4+ T cells. MiXCR, run by TCRdb on the PCR reads, gives a single entry per CDR3 protein. The sample yields approximately 16,000 distinct CDR3 sequences, approximately 40% seen once. The treatment: roughly 10-day PBMC culture with coronavirus spike peptide pools or control peptides (ViraFEST assay). Peptide pool stimulation in ViraFEST expanded antigen-specific T cells, whose TCRs were then sequenced. A negative selection step was used to isolate CD4+ T cells once culture had run for 10 days. The CDR3 sequence is 14 residues long. Germline CDR1 is SEHNR and CDR2 is FQNEAQ (reference sequence). The V and J ends lost 1 base and 5 bases respectively, with 11 bases between them.

The receptor was isolated from a human donor who received a COVID-19 vaccine. The V gene is TRBV7-9, the J gene TRBJ1-1; D gene ambiguous. Sequenced here: CD4+ T cells from blood, cultured in vitro, sampled before SARS-CoV-2 vaccination. CDR3 coding DNA: TGTGCCAGCAGCTTAGTTAATCTCGGTACTGAAGCTTTCTTT. Its protein product is CASSLVNLGTEAFF.